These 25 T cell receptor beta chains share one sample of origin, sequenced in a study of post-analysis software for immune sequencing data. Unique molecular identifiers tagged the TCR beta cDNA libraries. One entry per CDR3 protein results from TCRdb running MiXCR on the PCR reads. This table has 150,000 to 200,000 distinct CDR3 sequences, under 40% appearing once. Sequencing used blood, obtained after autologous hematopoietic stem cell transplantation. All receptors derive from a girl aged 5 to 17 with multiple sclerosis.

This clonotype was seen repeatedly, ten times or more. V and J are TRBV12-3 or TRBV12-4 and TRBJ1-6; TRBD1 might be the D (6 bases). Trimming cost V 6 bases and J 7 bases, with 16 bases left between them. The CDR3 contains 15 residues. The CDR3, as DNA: TGTGCCAGCAGAGGGGGTTGGGGGGAGAATTCACCCCTCCACTTT. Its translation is CASRGGWGENSPLHF.

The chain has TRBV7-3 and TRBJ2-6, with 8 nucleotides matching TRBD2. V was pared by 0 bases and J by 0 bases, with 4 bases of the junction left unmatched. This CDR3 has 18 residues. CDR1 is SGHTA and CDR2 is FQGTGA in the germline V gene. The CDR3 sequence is CASSLTPGGYSGANVLTF. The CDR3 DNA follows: TGTGCCAGCAGCTTAACCCCGGGAGGGTACTCTGGGGCCAACGTCCTGACTTTC.

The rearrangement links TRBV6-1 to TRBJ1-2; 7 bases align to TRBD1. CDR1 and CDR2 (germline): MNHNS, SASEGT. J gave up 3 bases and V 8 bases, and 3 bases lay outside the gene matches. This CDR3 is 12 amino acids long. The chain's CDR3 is CASGQEYYGYTF. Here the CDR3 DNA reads TGTGCCAGCGGACAGGAGTACTATGGCTACACCTTC.

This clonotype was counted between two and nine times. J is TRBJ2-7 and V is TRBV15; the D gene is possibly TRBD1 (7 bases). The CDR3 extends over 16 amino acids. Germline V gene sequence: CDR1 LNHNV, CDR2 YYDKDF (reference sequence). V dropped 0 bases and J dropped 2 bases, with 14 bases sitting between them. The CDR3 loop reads CATSRDPRDSTYEQYF. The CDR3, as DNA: TGTGCCACCAGCAGAGATCCGCGGGACAGTACCTACGAGCAGTACTTC.

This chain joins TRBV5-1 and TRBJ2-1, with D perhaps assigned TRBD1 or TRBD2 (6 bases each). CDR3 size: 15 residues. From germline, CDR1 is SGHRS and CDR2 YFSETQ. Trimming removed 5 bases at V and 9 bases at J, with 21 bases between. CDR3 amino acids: CASSMVAAGHGEQFF. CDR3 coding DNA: TGCGCCAGCAGTATGGTTGCGGCGGGACATGGTGAGCAGTTCTTC.

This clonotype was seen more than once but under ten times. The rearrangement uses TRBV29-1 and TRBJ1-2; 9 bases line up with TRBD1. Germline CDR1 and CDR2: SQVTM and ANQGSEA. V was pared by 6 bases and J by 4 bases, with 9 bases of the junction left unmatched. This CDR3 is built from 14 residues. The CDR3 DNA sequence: TGCAGCGTCCGCCGGGACAGGGAGTCCTATGGCTACACCTTC. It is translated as CSVRRDRESYGYTF.

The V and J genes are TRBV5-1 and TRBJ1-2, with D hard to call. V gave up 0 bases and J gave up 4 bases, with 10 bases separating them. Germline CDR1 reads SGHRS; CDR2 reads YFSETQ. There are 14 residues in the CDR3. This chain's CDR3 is CASSLAGGRYGYTF. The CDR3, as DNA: TGCGCCAGCAGCTTGGCGGGCGGACGCTATGGCTACACCTTC.

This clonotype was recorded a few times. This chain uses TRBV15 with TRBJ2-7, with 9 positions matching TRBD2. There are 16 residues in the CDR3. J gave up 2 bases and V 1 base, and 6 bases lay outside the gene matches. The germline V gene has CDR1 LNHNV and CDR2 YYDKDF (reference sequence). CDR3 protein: CATSRVGPSGTYEQYF. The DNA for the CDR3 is TGTGCCACCAGCAGAGTGGGGCCTAGCGGGACCTACGAGCAGTACTTC.

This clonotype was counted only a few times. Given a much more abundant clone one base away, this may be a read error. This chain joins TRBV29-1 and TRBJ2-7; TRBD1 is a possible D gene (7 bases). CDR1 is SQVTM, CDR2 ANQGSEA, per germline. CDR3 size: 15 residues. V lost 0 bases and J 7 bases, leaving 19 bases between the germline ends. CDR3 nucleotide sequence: TGCAGCGTTGAAGAGGGCAGGGGGACTGTCAATGAGCAGTACTTC. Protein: CSVEEGRGTVNEQYF.

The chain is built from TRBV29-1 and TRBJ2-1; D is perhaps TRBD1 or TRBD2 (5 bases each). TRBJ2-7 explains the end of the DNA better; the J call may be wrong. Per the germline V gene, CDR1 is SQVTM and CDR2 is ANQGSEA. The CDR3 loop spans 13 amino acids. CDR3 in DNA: TGCAGCGTTGACGGGGCCTCCTACAATGAGCAGTACTTC. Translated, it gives CSVDGASYNEQYF.

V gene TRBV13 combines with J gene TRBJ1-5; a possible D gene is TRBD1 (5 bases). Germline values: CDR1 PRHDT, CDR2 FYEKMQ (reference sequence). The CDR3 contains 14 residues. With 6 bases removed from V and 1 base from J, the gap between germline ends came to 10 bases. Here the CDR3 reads CASSSGGSNQPQHF. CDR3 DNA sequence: TGTGCCAGCAGTTCGGGGGGGAGCAATCAGCCCCAGCATTTT. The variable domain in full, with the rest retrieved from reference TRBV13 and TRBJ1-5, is AAGVIQSPRHLIKEKRETATLKCYPIPRHDTVYWYQQGPGQDPQFLISFYEKMQSDKGSIPDRFSAQQFSDYHSELNMSSLELGDSALYFCASSSGGSNQPQHFGDGTRLSIL.

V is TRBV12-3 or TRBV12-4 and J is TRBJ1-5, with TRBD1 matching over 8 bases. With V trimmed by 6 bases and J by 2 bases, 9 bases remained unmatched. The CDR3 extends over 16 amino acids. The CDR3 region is CASRPTGVSGNQPQHF. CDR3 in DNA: TGTGCCAGCAGGCCGACAGGGGTTTCTGGCAATCAGCCCCAGCATTTT.

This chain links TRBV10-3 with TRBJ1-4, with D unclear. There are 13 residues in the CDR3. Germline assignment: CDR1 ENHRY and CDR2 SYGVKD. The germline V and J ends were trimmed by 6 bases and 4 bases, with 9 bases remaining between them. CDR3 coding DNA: TGTGCCATCAGACGGGGATTTAATGAAAAACTGTTTTTT. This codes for CAIRRGFNEKLFF.

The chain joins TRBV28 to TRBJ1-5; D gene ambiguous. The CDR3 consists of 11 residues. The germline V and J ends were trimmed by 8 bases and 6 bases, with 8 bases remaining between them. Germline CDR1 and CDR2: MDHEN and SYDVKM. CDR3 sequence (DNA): TGTGCCAGCTCTAAGGTTCAGCCCCAGCATTTT. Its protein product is CASSKVQPQHF.

The CDR3 DNA reads as TGCAGTGCTGGAGGATCTAGGACAGGGGACACAGATACGCAGTATTTT. Translated: CSAGGSRTGDTDTQYF. This chain uses TRBV20-1 with TRBJ2-3; 9 nucleotides match TRBD1. The trim removed 5 bases at V and 2 bases at J, leaving 11 bases unmatched. CDR3 length: 16 residues. Germline V gives CDR1 DFQATT, CDR2 SNEGSKA (reference sequence).

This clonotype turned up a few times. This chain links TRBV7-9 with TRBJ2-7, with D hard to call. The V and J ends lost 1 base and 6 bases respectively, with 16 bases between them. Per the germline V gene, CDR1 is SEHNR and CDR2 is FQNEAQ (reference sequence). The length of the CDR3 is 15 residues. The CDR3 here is CASSLGSFGPGEQYF. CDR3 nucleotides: TGTGCCAGCAGCTTAGGGTCTTTCGGGCCTGGCGAGCAGTACTTC.

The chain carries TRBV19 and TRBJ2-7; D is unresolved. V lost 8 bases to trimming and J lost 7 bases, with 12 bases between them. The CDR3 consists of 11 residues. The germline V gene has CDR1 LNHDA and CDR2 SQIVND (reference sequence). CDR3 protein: CASGWFKEQYF. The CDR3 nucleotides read TGTGCCAGTGGGTGGTTTAAGGAGCAGTACTTC.

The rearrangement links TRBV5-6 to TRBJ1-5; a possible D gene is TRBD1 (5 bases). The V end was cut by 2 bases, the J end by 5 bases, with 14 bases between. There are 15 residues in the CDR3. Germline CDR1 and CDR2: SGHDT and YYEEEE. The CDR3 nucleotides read TGTGCCAGCAGCTTTTACGGGGGTTATGATCAGCCCCAGCATTTT. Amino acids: CASSFYGGYDQPQHF.

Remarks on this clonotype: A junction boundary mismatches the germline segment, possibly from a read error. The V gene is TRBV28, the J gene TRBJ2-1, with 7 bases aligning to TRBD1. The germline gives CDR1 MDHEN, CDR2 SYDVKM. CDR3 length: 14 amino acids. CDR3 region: CAGSLPQGIREQFF. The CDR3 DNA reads TGTGCCGGCAGTTTACCACAGGGGATAAGGGAGCAGTTCTTC.

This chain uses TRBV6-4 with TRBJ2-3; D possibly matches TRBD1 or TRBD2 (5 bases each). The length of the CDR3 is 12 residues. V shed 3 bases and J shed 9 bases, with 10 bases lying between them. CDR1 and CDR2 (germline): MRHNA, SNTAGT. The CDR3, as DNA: TGTGCCAGCAGTGAGTCCGGGGCCACGCAGTATTTT. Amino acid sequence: CASSESGATQYF.

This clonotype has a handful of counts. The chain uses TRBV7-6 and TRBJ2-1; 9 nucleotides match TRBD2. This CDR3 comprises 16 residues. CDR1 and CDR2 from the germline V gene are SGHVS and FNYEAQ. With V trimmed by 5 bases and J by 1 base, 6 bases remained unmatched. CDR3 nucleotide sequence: TGTGCCAGCAGCCGAATAGCGGGAGAGTCCTACAATGAGCAGTTCTTC. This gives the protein CASSRIAGESYNEQFF.

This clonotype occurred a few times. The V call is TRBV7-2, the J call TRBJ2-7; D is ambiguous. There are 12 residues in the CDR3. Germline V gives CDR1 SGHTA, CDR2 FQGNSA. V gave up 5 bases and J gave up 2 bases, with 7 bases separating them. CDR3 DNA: TGTGCCAGCAGCACCAGTCCCTACGAGCAGTACTTC. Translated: CASSTSPYEQYF.

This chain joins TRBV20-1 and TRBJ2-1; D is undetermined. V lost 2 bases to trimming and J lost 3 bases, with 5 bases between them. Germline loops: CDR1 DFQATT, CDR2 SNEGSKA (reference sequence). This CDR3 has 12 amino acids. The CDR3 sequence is CSARLFYNEQFF. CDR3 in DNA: TGCAGTGCTAGACTATTCTACAATGAGCAGTTCTTC.

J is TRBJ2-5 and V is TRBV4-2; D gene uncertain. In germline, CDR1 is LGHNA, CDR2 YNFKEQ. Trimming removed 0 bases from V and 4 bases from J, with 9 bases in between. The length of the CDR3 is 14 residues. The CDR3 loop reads CASSQEAYSETQYF. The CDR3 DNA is TGTGCCAGCAGCCAAGAAGCCTACTCAGAGACCCAGTACTTC.

CDR3 sequence reads: CASSLRGSGGYTF. In DNA, the CDR3 is TGTGCCAGCAGCCTCCGGGGTTCTGGTGGCTACACCTTC. The V and J genes are TRBV13 and TRBJ1-2; D remains unclear. Per germline, CDR1 PRHDT and CDR2 FYEKMQ (reference sequence). V gave up 5 bases and J gave up 7 bases, with 14 bases separating them. The CDR3 has 13 residues. The whole variable domain, remainder taken from reference TRBV13 and TRBJ1-2, is AAGVIQSPRHLIKEKRETATLKCYPIPRHDTVYWYQQGPGQDPQFLISFYEKMQSDKGSIPDRFSAQQFSDYHSELNMSSLELGDSALYFCASSLRGSGGYTFGSGTRLTVV.